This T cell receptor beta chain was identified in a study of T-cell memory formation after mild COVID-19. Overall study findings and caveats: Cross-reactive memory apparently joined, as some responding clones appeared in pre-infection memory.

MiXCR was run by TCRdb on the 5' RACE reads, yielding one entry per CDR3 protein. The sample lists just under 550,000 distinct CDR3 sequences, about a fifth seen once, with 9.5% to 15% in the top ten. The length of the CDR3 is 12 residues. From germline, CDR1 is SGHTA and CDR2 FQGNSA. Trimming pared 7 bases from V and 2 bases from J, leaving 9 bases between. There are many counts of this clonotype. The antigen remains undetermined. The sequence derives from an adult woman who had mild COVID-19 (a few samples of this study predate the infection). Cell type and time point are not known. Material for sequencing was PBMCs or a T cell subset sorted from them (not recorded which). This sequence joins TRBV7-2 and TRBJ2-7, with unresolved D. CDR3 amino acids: CASIKGPYEQYF. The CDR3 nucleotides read TGTGCCAGCATCAAGGGTCCCTACGAGCAGTACTTC.